The entry that follows covers one T cell receptor beta chain sequence. Germline CDR1 and CDR2: LNHDA and SQIVND (reference sequence). Trimming cost V 4 bases and J 3 bases, with 9 bases left between them. This CDR3 comprises 14 residues. The assay was immunoSEQ multiplex PCR, and TCRdb's table has in-frame clones only and misses some. The data hold over 55,000 clones, with 77% observed a single time. This entry comes from a study of OX40 agonist ivuxolimab in advanced cancers. The clonotype comes from an adult with an advanced solid tumor such as melanoma, head and neck, liver or kidney cancer. The chain links TRBV19 to TRBJ1-4; D possibly corresponds to TRBD1 (5 bases). This sample comprised CD4+ or CD8+ T cells sorted from blood, obtained in a trial of the OX40 agonist ivuxolimab. The CDR3 DNA sequence: TGTGCCAGTAGTAAAGGGGCGGCTAATGAAAAACTGTTTTTT. Its translation: CASSKGAANEKLFF.